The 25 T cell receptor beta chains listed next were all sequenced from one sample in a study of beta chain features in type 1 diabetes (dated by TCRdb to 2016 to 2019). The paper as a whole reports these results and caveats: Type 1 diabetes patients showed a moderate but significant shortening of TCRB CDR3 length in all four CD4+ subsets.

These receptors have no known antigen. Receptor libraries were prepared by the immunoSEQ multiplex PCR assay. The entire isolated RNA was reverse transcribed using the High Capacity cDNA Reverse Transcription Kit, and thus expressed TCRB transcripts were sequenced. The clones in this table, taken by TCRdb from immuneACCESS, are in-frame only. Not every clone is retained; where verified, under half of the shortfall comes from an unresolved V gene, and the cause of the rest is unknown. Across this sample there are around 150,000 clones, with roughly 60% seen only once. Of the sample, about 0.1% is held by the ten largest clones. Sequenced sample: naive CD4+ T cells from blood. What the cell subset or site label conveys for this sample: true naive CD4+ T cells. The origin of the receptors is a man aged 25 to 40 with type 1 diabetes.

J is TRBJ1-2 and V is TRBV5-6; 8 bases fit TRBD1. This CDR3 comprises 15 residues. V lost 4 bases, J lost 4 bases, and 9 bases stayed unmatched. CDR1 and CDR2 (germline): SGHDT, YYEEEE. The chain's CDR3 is CASSIWTGWFYGYTF. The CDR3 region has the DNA TGTGCCAGCAGCATATGGACAGGGTGGTTCTATGGCTACACCTTC.

Written as DNA, the CDR3 is TGTGCCAGCAGCACTATCGGGGACAGGGGCTACGAGCAGTACTTC. Amino acids: CASSTIGDRGYEQYF. The rearrangement joins TRBV21-1 to TRBJ2-7; TRBD1 was called by the table and not checked on the DNA. TRBV21-1 is a recognized pseudogene. The length of the CDR3 is 15 residues.

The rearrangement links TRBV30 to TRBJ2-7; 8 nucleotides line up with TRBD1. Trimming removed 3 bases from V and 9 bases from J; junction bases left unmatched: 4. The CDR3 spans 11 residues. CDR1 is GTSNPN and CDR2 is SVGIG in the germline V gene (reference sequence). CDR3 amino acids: CAWSGDRRQYF. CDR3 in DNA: TGTGCCTGGAGCGGGGACAGGAGGCAGTACTTC.

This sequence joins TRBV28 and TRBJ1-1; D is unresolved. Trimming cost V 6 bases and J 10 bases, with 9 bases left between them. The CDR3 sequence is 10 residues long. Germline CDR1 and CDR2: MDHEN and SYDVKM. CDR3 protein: CASSEAAAFF. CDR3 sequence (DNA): TGTGCCAGCAGCGAAGCGGCAGCTTTCTTT.

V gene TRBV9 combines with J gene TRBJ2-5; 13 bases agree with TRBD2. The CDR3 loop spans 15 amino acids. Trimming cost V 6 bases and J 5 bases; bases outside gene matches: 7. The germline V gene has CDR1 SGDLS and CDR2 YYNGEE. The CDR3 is CASTPGLAGEETQYF. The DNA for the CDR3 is TGTGCCAGCACCCCCGGACTAGCGGGGGAGGAGACCCAGTACTTC.

CDR3 DNA: TGCAGCGCTTTCATGACCGGGGAGCTGTTTTTT. It specifies CSAFMTGELFF. The V call is TRBV29-1, the J call TRBJ2-2, with unresolved D. V lost 7 bases to trimming and J lost 5 bases, with 8 bases between them. Germline CDR1 is SQVTM and CDR2 is ANQGSEA. The CDR3 contains 11 residues.

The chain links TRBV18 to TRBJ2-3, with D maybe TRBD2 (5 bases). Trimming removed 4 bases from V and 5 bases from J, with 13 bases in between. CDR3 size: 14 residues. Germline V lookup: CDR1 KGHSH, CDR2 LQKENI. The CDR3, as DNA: TGTGCCAGCTCACTACCCGGGGTTGAAGATACGCAGTATTTT. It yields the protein CASSLPGVEDTQYF.

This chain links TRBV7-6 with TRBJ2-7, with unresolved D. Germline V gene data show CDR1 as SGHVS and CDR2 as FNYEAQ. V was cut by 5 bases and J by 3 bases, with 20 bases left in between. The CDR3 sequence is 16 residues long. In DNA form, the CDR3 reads TGTGCCAGCAGCCCGATCCCCTTACAGCTCTTCTACGAGCAGTACTTC. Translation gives CASSPIPLQLFYEQYF.

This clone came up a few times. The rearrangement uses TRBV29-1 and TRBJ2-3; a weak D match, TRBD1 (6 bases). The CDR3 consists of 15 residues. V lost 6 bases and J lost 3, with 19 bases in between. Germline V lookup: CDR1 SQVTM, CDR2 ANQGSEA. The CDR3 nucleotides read TGCAGCGTCCAGGTCAGGGGTCGGGCAACAGATACGCAGTATTTT. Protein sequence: CSVQVRGRATDTQYF.

The CDR3 reads CASSFSAGVLTDTQYF. CDR3 DNA: TGTGCCAGCAGCTTTTCTGCGGGGGTGCTCACAGATACGCAGTATTTT. The chain carries TRBV5-6 and TRBJ2-3; 7 bases align to TRBD2. The CDR3 runs 16 residues. CDR1 and CDR2 from the germline V gene are SGHDT and YYEEEE. Trimming removed 2 bases from V and 2 bases from J; junction bases left unmatched: 8.

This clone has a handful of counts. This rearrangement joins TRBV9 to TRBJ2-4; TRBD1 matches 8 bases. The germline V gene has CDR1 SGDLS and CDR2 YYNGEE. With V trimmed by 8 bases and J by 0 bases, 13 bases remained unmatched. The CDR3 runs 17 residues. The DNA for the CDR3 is TGTGCCAGAGAGGGTGGACAGGGTGGATTAGCCAAAAACATTCAGTACTTC. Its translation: CAREGGQGGLAKNIQYF.

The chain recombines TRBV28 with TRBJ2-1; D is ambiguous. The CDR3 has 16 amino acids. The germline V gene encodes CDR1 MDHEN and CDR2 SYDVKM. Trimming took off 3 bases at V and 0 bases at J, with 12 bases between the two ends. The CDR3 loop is CASSLPGSSSYNEQFF. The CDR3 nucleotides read TGTGCCAGCAGTTTGCCCGGGTCCAGCTCCTACAATGAGCAGTTCTTC.

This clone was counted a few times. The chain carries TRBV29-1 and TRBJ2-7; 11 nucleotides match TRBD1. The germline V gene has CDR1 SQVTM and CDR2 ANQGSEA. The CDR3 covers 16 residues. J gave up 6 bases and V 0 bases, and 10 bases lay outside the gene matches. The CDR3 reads CSVEDLLPGQGVEQYF. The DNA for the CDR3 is TGCAGCGTTGAAGACTTACTTCCGGGACAGGGGGTCGAGCAGTACTTC.

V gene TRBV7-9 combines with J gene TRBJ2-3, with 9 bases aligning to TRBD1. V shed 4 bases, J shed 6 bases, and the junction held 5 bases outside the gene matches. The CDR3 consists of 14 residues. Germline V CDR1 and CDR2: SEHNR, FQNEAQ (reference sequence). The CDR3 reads CASSSGQGIDTQYF. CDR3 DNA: TGTGCCAGCAGCTCCGGACAGGGGATTGATACGCAGTATTTT.

CDR3 nucleotide sequence: TGCAGCGCCGACAGGGCCAGCTCCTACAATGAGCAGTTCTTC. Translating it yields CSADRASSYNEQFF. The chain recombines TRBV29-1 with TRBJ2-1; 7 bases are shared with TRBD1. The V gene's germline CDR1 is SQVTM and CDR2 ANQGSEA. The CDR3 spans 14 residues. J was trimmed by 0 bases and V by 7 bases; bases with no gene match: 6.

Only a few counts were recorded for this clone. The CDR3 sequence: CSVERDQETQYF. As DNA, the CDR3 is TGCAGCGTTGAACGGGACCAAGAGACCCAGTACTTC. The chain carries TRBV29-1 and TRBJ2-5; D uncertain. Per the germline V gene, CDR1 is SQVTM and CDR2 is ANQGSEA. This CDR3 is 12 amino acids long. Trimming pared 2 bases from V and 0 bases from J, leaving 4 bases between.

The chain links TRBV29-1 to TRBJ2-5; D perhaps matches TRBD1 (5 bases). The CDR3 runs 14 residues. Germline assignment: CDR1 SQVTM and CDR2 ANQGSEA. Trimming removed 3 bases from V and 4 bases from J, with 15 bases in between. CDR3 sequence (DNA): TGCAGCGTTGAGGGCAGGGTGGGTGTAGAGACCCAGTACTTC. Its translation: CSVEGRVGVETQYF. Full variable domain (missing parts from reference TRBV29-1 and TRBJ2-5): SAVISQKPSRDICQRGTSLTIQCQVDSQVTMMFWYRQQPGQSLTLIATANQGSEATYESGFVIDKFPISRPNLTFSTLTVSNMSPEDSSIYLCSVEGRVGVETQYFGPGTRLLVL.

CDR3 bases: TGCAGCGTTGCACTCACGGTTTACGAGCAGTACTTC. Translated, it gives CSVALTVYEQYF. J is TRBJ2-7 and V is TRBV29-1; D call uncertain. Trimming removed 4 bases at V and 4 bases at J, with 11 bases between. The germline CDR1 and CDR2 sequences are SQVTM and ANQGSEA. The CDR3 covers 12 residues.

The CDR3 bases are TGTGCCAGCAGCCCCGGCAGGGGGGTAGAGGGCTACACCTTC. Protein: CASSPGRGVEGYTF. The chain recombines TRBV7-9 with TRBJ1-2; 7 bases agree with TRBD1. The CDR3 has 14 residues. With V trimmed by 5 bases and J by 8 bases, 11 bases remained unmatched. Germline V CDR1 and CDR2: SEHNR, FQNEAQ (reference sequence).

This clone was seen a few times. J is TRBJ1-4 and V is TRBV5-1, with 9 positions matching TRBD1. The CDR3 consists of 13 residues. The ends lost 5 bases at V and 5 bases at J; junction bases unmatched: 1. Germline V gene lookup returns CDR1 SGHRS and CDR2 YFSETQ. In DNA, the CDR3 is TGCGCCAGCAGTGGGACAGGGAATGAAAAACTGTTTTTT. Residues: CASSGTGNEKLFF.

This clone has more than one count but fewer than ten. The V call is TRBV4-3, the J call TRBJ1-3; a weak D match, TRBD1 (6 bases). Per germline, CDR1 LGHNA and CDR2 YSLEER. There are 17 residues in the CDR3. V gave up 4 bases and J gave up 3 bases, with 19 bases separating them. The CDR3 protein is CASSPLGKGVGGNTIYF. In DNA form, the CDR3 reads TGCGCCAGCAGCCCCCTAGGAAAGGGGGTAGGTGGAAACACCATATATTTT.

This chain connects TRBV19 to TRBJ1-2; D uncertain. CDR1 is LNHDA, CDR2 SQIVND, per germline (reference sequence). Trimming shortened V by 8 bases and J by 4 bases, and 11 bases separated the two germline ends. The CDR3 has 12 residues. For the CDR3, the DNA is TGTGCCAGTTCCGAAAGGACCTATGGCTACACCTTC. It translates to CASSERTYGYTF. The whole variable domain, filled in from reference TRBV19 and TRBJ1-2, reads DGGITQSPKYLFRKEGQNVTLSCEQNLNHDAMYWYRQDPGQGLRLIYYSQIVNDFQKGDIAEGYSVSREKKESFPLTVTSAQKNPTAFYLCASSERTYGYTFGSGTRLTVV.

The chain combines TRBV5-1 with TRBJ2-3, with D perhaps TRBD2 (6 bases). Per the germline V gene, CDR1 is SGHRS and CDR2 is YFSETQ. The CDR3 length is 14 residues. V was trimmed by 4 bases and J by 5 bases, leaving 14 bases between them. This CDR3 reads CASSGGLAVDTQYF. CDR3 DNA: TGCGCCAGCAGCGGTGGATTAGCGGTAGATACGCAGTATTTT.

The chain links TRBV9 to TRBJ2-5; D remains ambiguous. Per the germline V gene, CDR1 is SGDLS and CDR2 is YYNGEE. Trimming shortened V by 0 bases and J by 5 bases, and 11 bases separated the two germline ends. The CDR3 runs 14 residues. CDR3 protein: CASSVEASGETQYF. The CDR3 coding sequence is TGTGCCAGCAGCGTAGAAGCTAGTGGTGAGACCCAGTACTTC.

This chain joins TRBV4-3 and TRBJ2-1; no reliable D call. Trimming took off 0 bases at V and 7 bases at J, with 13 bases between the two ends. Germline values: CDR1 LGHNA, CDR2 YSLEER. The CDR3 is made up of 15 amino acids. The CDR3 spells CASSQDYGSANEQFF. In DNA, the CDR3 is TGCGCCAGCAGCCAAGATTATGGGTCCGCTAATGAGCAGTTCTTC.